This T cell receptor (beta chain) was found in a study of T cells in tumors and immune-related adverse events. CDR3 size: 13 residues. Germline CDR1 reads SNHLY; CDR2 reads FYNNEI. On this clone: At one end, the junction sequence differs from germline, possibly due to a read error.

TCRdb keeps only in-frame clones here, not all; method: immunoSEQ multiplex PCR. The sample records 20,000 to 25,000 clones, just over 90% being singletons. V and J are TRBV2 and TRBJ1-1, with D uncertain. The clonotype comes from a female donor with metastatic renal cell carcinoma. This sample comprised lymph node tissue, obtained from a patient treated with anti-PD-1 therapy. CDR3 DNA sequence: TGTGCCAGCAATGAAGGGTTGGATACTGAAGCTTTCTTT. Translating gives CASNEGLDTEAFF. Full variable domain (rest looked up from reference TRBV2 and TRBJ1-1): EPEVTQTPSHQVTQMGQEVILRCVPISNHLYFYWYRQILGQKVEFLVSFYNNEISEKSEIFDDQFSVERPDGSNFTLKIRSTKLEDSAMYFCASNEGLDTEAFFGQGTRLTVV.